The source of this T cell receptor (beta chain) is a study of T-cell reconstitution after alpha-beta-depleted transplantation in children. This sample's TCRbeta library carried unique molecular identifier barcodes. MiXCR was run by TCRdb on the PCR reads, yielding one entry per CDR3 protein. The profile shows about 540,000 distinct CDR3 sequences, approximately 20% of them singletons. V lost 1 base and J lost 8, with 18 bases in between. The length of the CDR3 is 17 residues. The source of this sequence is a human donor who donated a stem cell graft to a child with acute lymphoblastic leukemia. The rearrangement uses TRBV12-3 or TRBV12-4 and TRBJ1-6, with a weak D call TRBD1 (6 bases). The sequencing here drew on PBMCs from the stem cell graft donor, taken from the stem cell graft. Here the CDR3 DNA reads TGTGCCAGCAGTTTAGGGACAGAACTCACAGTAGATTCACCCCTCCACTTT. Translating gives CASSLGTELTVDSPLHF.